The 14 T cell receptor beta chains reported below all come from one sample, sequenced in a study of cytomegalovirus exposure and HLA in healthy donors (dated by TCRdb to about 2017). The receptor library was made with the immunoSEQ multiplex PCR assay. For the multiplex PCR, a mixture combining 60 forward primers for TCR Vbeta segments and 13 reverse primers for TCR Jbeta segments was used. This is the immuneACCESS table as TCRdb keeps it, with only in-frame sequences that have V and J called. A part of the clones is gone; compared with another copy, unresolved V genes explain less than half, and the rest is unexplained. Here the sample has 150,000 or so clones; about 85% occur a single time. The top ten constitute 7.7% of the sample. The material sequenced was PBMCs. These receptors were collected from a man aged 25 to 40 in good health and CMV-seropositive.

The chain joins TRBV5-8 to TRBJ1-2, with 11 bases aligning to TRBD1. V lost 5 bases, J lost 2 bases, and 11 bases stayed unmatched. Per germline, CDR1 SGHTS and CDR2 YDEGEE. There are 17 residues in the CDR3. The CDR3 DNA sequence: TGTGCCAGCAGGAGGACAGGGGGCGATTGGCTAAACTATGGCTACACCTTC. It translates to CASRRTGGDWLNYGYTF.

The rearrangement uses TRBV18 and TRBJ1-4, with a weak D call TRBD1 (5 bases). The CDR3 is 17 amino acids. Trimming pared 0 bases from V and 8 bases from J, leaving 19 bases between. Per germline, CDR1 KGHSH and CDR2 LQKENI. CDR3 residues: CASSPPGGPQGNEKLFF. For the CDR3, the DNA is TGTGCCAGCTCACCACCGGGAGGTCCGCAGGGTAACGAAAAACTGTTTTTT.

Written as DNA, the CDR3 is TGTGCCAGCAGCTTAGTAACAGGGGGACTATATGGCTACACCTTC. It is translated as CASSLVTGGLYGYTF. This chain connects TRBV7-6 to TRBJ1-2, with 8 nucleotides matching TRBD1. The length of the CDR3 is 15 residues. Germline V gene data show CDR1 as SGHVS and CDR2 as FNYEAQ. V lost 1 base to trimming and J lost 5 bases; unmatched junction nucleotides: 6.

The gene calls are TRBV14 and TRBJ2-5; D gene ambiguous. The J call may be faulty, since TRBJ2-7 better matches the DNA end. The CDR3 runs 11 residues. Germline values: CDR1 SGHDN, CDR2 FVKESK. The CDR3 DNA reads as TGTGCCAGCAGCCAAGGGTACGAGCAGTACTTC. It specifies CASSQGYEQYF.

There are a few counts of this clone. The chain carries TRBV5-1 and TRBJ2-4; a weak D match, TRBD2 (5 bases). The length of the CDR3 is 19 residues. V lost 0 bases and J 3 bases, leaving 22 bases between the germline ends. The germline CDR1 and CDR2 sequences are SGHRS and YFSETQ. The CDR3 region is CASSLGASGSRANKNIQYF. CDR3 coding DNA: TGCGCCAGCAGCTTGGGAGCCTCGGGGTCGCGGGCCAACAAAAACATTCAGTACTTC.

The V call is TRBV6-6, the J call TRBJ1-4; tentative D call: TRBD1 (5 bases). V was pared by 1 base and J by 7 bases, with 13 bases between. Germline CDR1 reads MNHNY; CDR2 reads SVGAGI (reference sequence). CDR3 size: 15 residues. The CDR3: CASSYFTAGGEKLFF. CDR3 in DNA: TGTGCCAGCAGTTACTTTACGGCCGGGGGTGAAAAACTGTTTTTT.

This clone was seen a handful of times. In DNA, the CDR3 is TGTGCCTGGGTTTCATCCTCCTACGAGCAGTACTTC. Its translation is CAWVSSSYEQYF. V is TRBV30 and J is TRBJ2-7; D unresolved. This CDR3 has 12 amino acids. Germline V gives CDR1 GTSNPN, CDR2 SVGIG (reference sequence). V shed 5 bases and J shed 0 bases, with 8 bases lying between them.

This clone was counted a single time. The chain employs TRBV23-1 and TRBJ2-3; D is possibly TRBD1 (5 bases). TRBV23-1 counts as an open reading frame of uncertain function. Trimming left V 7 bases short and J 2 bases short, with 19 bases between. The CDR3 has 16 amino acids. The CDR3 spells CASTQTETGHTDTQYF. DNA for the CDR3: TGCGCCAGCACCCAGACAGAAACGGGCCACACAGATACGCAGTATTTT.

The rearrangement joins TRBV29-1 to TRBJ2-2; a possible D gene is TRBD2 (6 bases). V was shortened by 3 bases and J by 5 bases, with 10 bases between the two germline ends. This CDR3 has 13 amino acids. The germline V gene encodes CDR1 SQVTM and CDR2 ANQGSEA. The CDR3 DNA reads TGCAGCGTTGATAAGGGAGGAACCGGGGAGCTGTTTTTT. This sequence encodes CSVDKGGTGELFF.

This chain links TRBV5-1 with TRBJ2-5; D perhaps matches TRBD2 (7 bases). CDR1 SGHRS and CDR2 YFSETQ come from the germline V gene. V was cut by 4 bases and J by 5 bases, with 12 bases left in between. The CDR3 runs to 13 residues. This CDR3 reads CASSRGAWETQYF. CDR3 DNA sequence: TGCGCCAGCAGCCGGGGGGCTTGGGAGACCCAGTACTTC.

The chain carries TRBV6-1 and TRBJ2-5; a weak D match, TRBD1 (5 bases). Near its end, the DNA agrees better with TRBJ2-7, so the J call may be wrong. The CDR3 sequence is 12 residues long. Germline CDR1 and CDR2: MNHNS and SASEGT. CDR3 loop: CASSLQGPEQYF. In DNA form, the CDR3 reads TGTGCCAGCAGTTTGCAGGGCCCCGAGCAGTACTTC.

This chain connects TRBV10-3 to TRBJ2-7; tentative D call: TRBD1 (5 bases). Looked up from germline, CDR1 is ENHRY and CDR2 is SYGVKD. The V and J ends lost 3 bases and 0 bases respectively, with 9 bases between them. The CDR3 covers 14 residues. CDR3 sequence (DNA): TGTGCCATCAGTGATTCCGGACACTCCTACGAGCAGTACTTC. Encoded protein: CAISDSGHSYEQYF.

This chain joins TRBV27 and TRBJ2-1, with D perhaps matching TRBD2 (5 bases). V gave up 6 bases and J gave up 0 bases, with 15 bases separating them. Per the germline V gene, CDR1 is MNHEY and CDR2 is SMNVEV (reference sequence). This CDR3 region has 16 residues. CDR3 DNA: TGTGCCAGCAGGCCCTTTGAGGGTAGCTCCTACAATGAGCAGTTCTTC. Residues: CASRPFEGSSYNEQFF.

This chain joins TRBV28 and TRBJ2-7; D remains ambiguous. Per the germline V gene, CDR1 is MDHEN and CDR2 is SYDVKM. Trimming took 10 bases from V and 6 from J, leaving 10 bases between them. The CDR3 sequence is 10 residues long. For the CDR3, the DNA is TGTGCCACGAGAGCGATCGAGCAGTACTTC. Protein product: CATRAIEQYF. The full variable domain, its missing parts supplied by reference TRBV28 and TRBJ2-7, is DVKVTQSSRYLVKRTGEKVFLECVQDMDHENMFWYRQDPGLGLRLIYFSYDVKMKEKGDIPEGYSVSREKKERFSLILESASTNQTSMYLCATRAIEQYFGPGTRLTVT.